This TCR beta chain is drawn from a study of blood T cell repertoires in COVID-19 (TCRdb year 2020). Background for the entire study: The collaborator samples originated in the United States, Italy and Spain and spanned the acute and convalescent phases of COVID-19. Sample metadata almost always included a de-identified subject ID, COVID-19 status, age in years and sex. The samples were drawn from two sources: the first 160 participants of the ongoing ImmuneRACE study, and 1,200 or so subjects contributed by 6 global collaborators. Where HLA class I and class II types were available, the types were taken from metadata supplied by the sample provider, not from assay-based typing. The repertoires were released in a freely available public database intended as a resource for research on the immune response to SARS-CoV-2. The prospective study material was composed of cDNA or gDNA derived from T cells, B-cell-depleted T cells, or PBMCs. Deeply sampled blood TCRbeta repertoires from subjects exposed to, actively infected with, or recovered from COVID-19 were included in the dataset. Overall study outcomes, separate from this receptor: The amount of clinical and demographic metadata varied by source and participant and was provided uncurated.

This clone is a singleton in its sample. This clone's antigen is unknown. No base quality values were provided; no much bigger clone lies one nucleotide off. The CDR3 starts with the cysteine, ends with the phenylalanine, and has 15 residues. The CDR3 DNA has 45 bases and is translated from base 1. The junction shows trimming of 0 bases on V and 8 bases on J, and the gene matches do not reach 8 bases of it. From the germline V gene, CDR1 is SGHRS and CDR2 is YFSETQ. The collaborating institutions used their own protocols to collect whole blood in K2EDTA tubes. Collaborator samples were shipped for TCRbeta analysis as frozen whole blood, isolated PBMCs, or DNA extracted from either sample type. The immunoSEQ Assay, a bias-controlled multiplex PCR, was used to amplify TCRbeta CDR3 regions from genomic DNA. On the study's bioinformatics: The number of nucleated cells in each sample was estimated from the amplification of reference gene primers within the assay. To quantify the absolute abundance of each unique TCRbeta CDR3 rearrangement, sequence reads were collapsed and filtered. For each sample, productive Simpson clonality was calculated as the square root of Simpson's diversity index over productive rearrangements. In its TCRdb copy, this immuneACCESS table keeps in-frame sequences only and misses some clones. Where compared with another copy, unresolved V genes explain less than half of these, and the others have no known cause. V and J calls and clone size are those listed in that table; D and trimming were worked out from the DNA. The sample table records some 70,000 clones; 70% to 90% of these occur just once. The ten largest account for under 1.5% of the sample.

This chain joins TRBV5-1 to TRBJ1-5, with TRBD1 matching 7 junction bases. The clonotype originates from an older woman with acute or convalescent COVID-19. Sequences were obtained from peripheral blood. The CDR3 sequence is CASSLAPTGLEPQHF. The nucleotides read TGCGCCAGCAGCTTGGCCCCGACAGGGTTGGAGCCCCAGCATTTT.